The next 6 T cell receptor beta chains were all read from a single sample in a study of shared clonotypes between healthy human individuals. Only in-frame clones appear in the TCRdb table, and some are missing; sequencing was by immunoSEQ multiplex PCR. The sample has roughly 2,000,000 clones; approximately 92% are singletons. Naive CD8 cells were CD45RO-negative, positively selected for CCR7, excluding terminally differentiated effector memory CD45RA+ cells. Sequenced material: naive CD8+ T cells from PBMCs. The receptors shown here come from a young man in good health. Some clones in this sample may be carry-over from other donors' samples.

Concerning this clone: Other DNA sequences from this sample encode an identical CDR3 as well. V and J are TRBV5-1 and TRBJ2-7; D possibly corresponds to TRBD2 (5 bases). Germline V lookup: CDR1 SGHRS, CDR2 YFSETQ. The CDR3 sequence is 14 residues long. V lost 1 base and J 0 bases, leaving 8 bases between the germline ends. Here the CDR3 reads CASSLSGSSYEQYF. The CDR3 DNA is TGCGCCAGCAGCTTGTCTGGGAGCTCCTACGAGCAGTACTTC.

This clone was seen a handful of times. This sample also contains other DNA sequences that code for the same CDR3. V is TRBV28 and J is TRBJ2-1, with D possibly TRBD2 on 6 matching bases. Germline CDR1 MDHEN, CDR2 SYDVKM. The ends were cut back, 2 bases at V and 0 bases at J, with 8 bases in the middle. The CDR3 sequence is 15 residues long. The DNA of the CDR3 is TGTGCCAGCAGTTTAGGGGGGAGCTCCTACAATGAGCAGTTCTTC. Translation: CASSLGGSSYNEQFF.

This clone was counted between two and nine times. Since no conserved phenylalanine or tryptophan closes the CDR3, a read error is the likely cause. It is unclear where the CDR3 begins or ends on the DNA, so no DNA is shown, and the CDR3 is as TCRdb lists it. The V gene is TRBV5-6, the J gene TRBJ2-2; the table's D call, TRBD2, was not checked against the DNA. The CDR3 contains 8 residues when both ends are counted. Looked up from germline, CDR1 is SGHDT and CDR2 is YYEEEE. The CDR3 loop reads CASSFPEA.

The rearrangement uses TRBV7-9 and TRBJ2-7, with a possible D match to TRBD1 (5 bases). The CDR3 is 15 residues long. Germline loops: CDR1 SEHNR, CDR2 FQNEAQ (reference sequence). Between the trimmed V and J ends, which lost 1 base and 3 bases, there was a span of 13 bases. CDR3 DNA sequence: TGTGCCAGCAGCTTAGATCTCGGCAGGGACTACGAGCAGTACTTC. It encodes CASSLDLGRDYEQYF.

The chain couples TRBV5-6 to TRBJ1-6; the match to TRBD1 covers 7 bases. With 4 bases clipped from V and 6 bases from J, the junction kept 7 bases outside the gene matches. Germline V gene lookup returns CDR1 SGHDT and CDR2 YYEEEE. The CDR3 contains 15 residues. The CDR3 loop is CASSPSTGINSPLHF. The CDR3 DNA reads as TGTGCCAGCAGCCCGTCGACAGGGATTAATTCACCCCTCCACTTT.

The chain couples TRBV10-2 to TRBJ1-1; TRBD1 might be the D (5 bases). Trimming cost V 7 bases and J 5 bases, with 17 bases left between them. The germline CDR1 and CDR2 sequences are WSHSY and SAAADI. This CDR3 has 14 amino acids. As DNA, the CDR3 is TGCGCCAGCAAGAACGGGACCCTGGGAACTGAAGCTTTCTTT. Protein sequence: CASKNGTLGTEAFF.